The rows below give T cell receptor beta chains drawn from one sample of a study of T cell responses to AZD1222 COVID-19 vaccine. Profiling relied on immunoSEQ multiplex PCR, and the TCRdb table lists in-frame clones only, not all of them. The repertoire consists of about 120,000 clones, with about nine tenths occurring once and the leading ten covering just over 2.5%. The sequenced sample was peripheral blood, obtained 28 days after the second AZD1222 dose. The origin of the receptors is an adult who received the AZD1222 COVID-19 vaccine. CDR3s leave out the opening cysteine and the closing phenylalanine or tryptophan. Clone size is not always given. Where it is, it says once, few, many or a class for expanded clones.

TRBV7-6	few	ASSLESWGRGTEAF
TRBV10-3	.	AISEGTTGQPQH
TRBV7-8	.	ASSLGAIAETQY
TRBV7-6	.	ASSPDRVLNEQF
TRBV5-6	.	ASSLWGNYGYT
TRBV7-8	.	ASSGDSNQH
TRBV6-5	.	ASSYGGRTGELF
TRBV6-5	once	ASSPRGSGNQPQH
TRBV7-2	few	ASSLEGRRGYT
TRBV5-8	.	ASSSQGARHQPQH
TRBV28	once	ASMGQGYEKLF
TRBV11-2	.	ASSPIGGHTFSYEQY
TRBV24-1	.	ATSDQGVGTGELF
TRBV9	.	ASSGPGQGLQFGYT
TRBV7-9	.	ASSLGGGVRTDTQY
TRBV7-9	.	ASSLLWGTEKLF
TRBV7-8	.	ASSLSPGGKNTEAF
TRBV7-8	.	ASSGSVNYGYT
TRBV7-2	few	ASSLGENQPQH
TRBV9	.	ASSVGGKYGYT
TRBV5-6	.	ASSSRDRREGYT
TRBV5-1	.	ASSLDRQASPLH
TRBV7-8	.	ASFTGVADEQY
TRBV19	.	ATGRQSNEKLF